Listed below are T cell receptor beta chains from one sample, sequenced in a study of blood T cell repertoires in COVID-19. Repertoires were generated with immunoSEQ multiplex PCR, while TCRdb's copy carries only in-frame clones and drops some. The sample records about 220,000 clones, approximately 81% being singletons. Sequenced sample: peripheral blood. These receptor sequences come from a man in his fifties who had recovered from COVID-19. The CDR3 runs from the conserved cysteine through the conserved F or W. The D gene is left open where the match is weak. Size tells how often a clone was seen (once, few, many) or the class of an expanded clone, and some rows leave it out.

clone_size | d_call | j_call | v_call | cdr3_aa | cdr3_nt
- | TRBD2 | TRBJ2-1 | TRBV4-2 | CASSQDSKRDYNEQFF | TGTGCCAGCAGCCAAGATTCAAAGCGGGACTACAATGAGCAGTTCTTC
- | TRBD2 | TRBJ2-1 | TRBV27 | CASSLGWLAGPSYNEQFF | TGTGCCAGCAGTTTAGGGTGGCTAGCGGGACCCTCCTACAATGAGCAGTTCTTC
- | - | TRBJ2-7 | TRBV6-5 | CASSYPTGEQYF | TGTGCCAGCAGTTACCCTACAGGCGAGCAGTACTTC
- | TRBD2 | TRBJ2-7 | TRBV6-5 | CASQGLAEGSYEQYF | TGTGCCAGCCAAGGACTAGCGGAGGGCTCCTACGAGCAGTACTTC
- | - | TRBJ2-3 | TRBV29-1 | CSVEDGRDFTQYF | TGCAGCGTTGAAGATGGCAGGGATTTTACGCAGTATTTT
- | TRBD2 | TRBJ2-7 | TRBV20-1 | CSASYASGREGIYEQYF | TGCAGTGCTAGTTACGCTAGCGGGAGAGAGGGGATCTACGAGCAGTACTTC
- | - | TRBJ2-1 | TRBV5-1 | CASSPGTLSSSYNEQFF | TGCGCCAGCAGCCCAGGGACTTTGTCAAGCTCCTACAATGAGCAGTTCTTC
- | TRBD1 | TRBJ2-7 | TRBV6-5 | CASRLDGTVTYEQYF | TGTGCCAGCAGGTTAGACGGGACAGTAACCTACGAGCAGTACTTC
- | TRBD2 | TRBJ2-5 | TRBV30 | CAWSGFRTRRQETQYF | TGTGCCTGGAGCGGTTTCAGGACTAGAAGACAAGAGACCCAGTACTTC
- | TRBD1 | TRBJ1-6 | TRBV2 | CASRGQYSPLHF | TGTGCCAGCAGGGGACAGTACTCACCCCTCCACTTT
- | - | TRBJ2-1 | TRBV18 | CASSPLTGSSYNEQFF | TGTGCCAGCTCACCGCTCACCGGGAGCTCCTACAATGAGCAGTTCTTC
- | TRBD2 | TRBJ2-3 | TRBV29-1 | CSVELYLLAEGSDTQYF | TGCAGCGTTGAACTATACCTACTAGCGGAGGGATCAGATACGCAGTATTTT
many | - | TRBJ1-1 | TRBV2 | CASSRMTVNLAFF | TGTGCCAGCAGTAGAATGACAGTTAATTTAGCTTTCTTT
- | - | TRBJ2-7 | TRBV28 | CASIKQGRYEQYF | TGTGCCAGCATAAAGCAGGGCCGCTACGAGCAGTACTTC
- | - | TRBJ2-1 | TRBV9 | CASSFASYNEQFF | TGTGCCAGCAGCTTCGCTAGCTACAATGAGCAGTTCTTC
few | - | TRBJ1-1 | TRBV7-9 | CASGGSSTEAFF | TGTGCCAGCGGAGGAAGTAGCACTGAAGCTTTCTTT
- | TRBD2 | TRBJ2-1 | TRBV7-2 | CASSLGTSGRASWDEQFF | TGTGCCAGCAGCTTAGGGACTAGCGGGAGGGCCTCCTGGGATGAGCAGTTCTTC
- | - | TRBJ1-5 | TRBV27 | CARETARIVGNQPQHF | TGTGCCAGGGAGACAGCCCGAATAGTCGGCAATCAGCCCCAGCATTTT
- | - | TRBJ2-5 | TRBV28 | CASSDRTETQYF | TGTGCCAGCAGCGACAGGACTGAGACCCAGTACTTC
- | TRBD2 | TRBJ2-1 | TRBV27 | CASSLRLLAGAQNEQFF | TGTGCCAGCAGTTTACGCCTACTAGCGGGAGCACAAAATGAGCAGTTCTTC
- | TRBD1 | TRBJ1-2 | TRBV28 | CASSPGTGGSHGYTF | TGTGCCAGCAGTCCTGGGACAGGGGGCAGCCATGGCTACACCTTC
- | TRBD1 | TRBJ2-7 | TRBV6-6 | CASSYKGDSPYEQYF | TGTGCCAGCAGTTATAAGGGGGACAGCCCCTACGAGCAGTACTTC
- | - | TRBJ2-3 | TRBV27 | CASSLLYARTDTQYF | TGTGCCAGCAGTCTTCTTTACGCGCGCACAGATACGCAGTATTTT
- | TRBD2 | TRBJ2-7 | TRBV6-5 | CASNRTSGSPGGYF | TGTGCCAGCAACAGGACTAGCGGCTCACCGGGGGGGTACTTC
- | TRBD1 | TRBJ2-1 | TRBV29-1 | CSVRDRGPFNEQFF | TGCAGCGTGAGGGACAGGGGGCCGTTCAATGAGCAGTTCTTC
- | - | TRBJ1-2 | TRBV20-1 | CSALTSYGYTF | TGCAGTGCTCTAACCTCCTATGGCTACACCTTC
- | TRBD2 | TRBJ2-3 | TRBV28 | CASSPRTSYGDTQYF | TGTGCCAGCAGTCCCCGGACTAGCTATGGAGATACGCAGTATTTT
few | - | TRBJ2-1 | TRBV6-1 | CASSEPGGLAHNEQFF | TGTGCCAGCAGTGAACCAGGGGGGCTAGCGCACAATGAGCAGTTCTTC
- | - | TRBJ2-7 | TRBV10-3 | CAISVGGEGPYEQYF | TGTGCCATCAGTGTAGGAGGTGAGGGCCCCTACGAGCAGTACTTC
- | - | TRBJ2-1 | TRBV6-5 | CASSRDSSSYNEQFF | TGTGCCAGCAGCCGAGACTCAAGCTCCTACAATGAGCAGTTCTTC
once | TRBD1 | TRBJ1-5 | TRBV19 | CASSTDREGQPQHF | TGTGCCAGTAGTACGGACAGGGAGGGCCAGCCCCAGCATTTT
- | - | TRBJ2-3 | TRBV6-1 | CASSERGDWTDTQYF | TGTGCCAGCAGTGAGCGCGGGGATTGGACAGATACGCAGTATTTT
many | - | TRBJ2-4 | TRBV2 | CASSSSGDIQYF | TGTGCCAGCAGTTCATCCGGGGACATTCAGTACTTC
- | TRBD1 | TRBJ1-5 | TRBV27 | CASTPGTGGNQPQHF | TGTGCCAGCACCCCAGGGACAGGGGGTAATCAGCCCCAGCATTTT
- | TRBD2 | TRBJ2-3 | TRBV29-1 | CSVAVSSGSADTQYF | TGCAGCGTTGCCGTTTCTAGCGGGAGTGCAGATACGCAGTATTTT
once | TRBD1 | TRBJ1-6 | TRBV19 | CASSMAEDRINSPLHF | TGTGCCAGTAGTATGGCAGAGGACAGGATTAATTCACCCCTCCACTTT
few | TRBD1 | TRBJ2-7 | TRBV28 | CASRTGGVKSYEQYF | TGTGCCAGCAGAACAGGGGGTGTCAAAAGCTACGAGCAGTACTTC
- | - | TRBJ2-4 | TRBV5-5 | CASSLGVSLGLAKNIQYF | TGTGCCAGCAGCTTGGGAGTTTCTCTAGGACTAGCCAAAAACATTCAGTACTTC
- | TRBD2 | TRBJ2-1 | TRBV9 | CASSFGTSAYNEQFF | TGTGCCAGCAGCTTTGGGACTAGCGCCTACAATGAGCAGTTCTTC
- | - | TRBJ2-7 | TRBV18 | CASSPPTGAYEQYF | TGTGCCAGCTCACCACCGACAGGAGCCTACGAGCAGTACTTC
- | - | TRBJ2-2 | TRBV7-8 | CASSLGRGYAGELFF | TGTGCCAGCAGCTTAGGAAGGGGATATGCCGGGGAGCTGTTTTTT
- | TRBD2 | TRBJ2-5 | TRBV7-9 | CASSLSRLAGKGGGETQYF | TGTGCCAGCAGCTTATCGAGACTAGCGGGCAAAGGAGGCGGAGAGACCCAGTACTTC
once | TRBD2 | TRBJ2-5 | TRBV7-9 | CASSGRTSGTSETQYF | TGTGCCAGCAGCGGACGGACTAGCGGGACGTCGGAGACCCAGTACTTC
- | TRBD2 | TRBJ2-5 | TRBV27 | CASSQRGLAGKETQYF | TGTGCCAGCAGCCAGAGAGGACTAGCGGGAAAAGAGACCCAGTACTTC
few | - | TRBJ1-1 | TRBV28 | CASSSTHPRTEAFF | TGTGCCAGCAGTTCAACACACCCCCGCACTGAAGCTTTCTTT
- | - | TRBJ1-3 | TRBV10-2 | CASSQGIPTGNTIYF | TGCGCCAGCAGCCAGGGGATACCGACTGGAAACACCATATATTTT
- | TRBD1 | TRBJ2-2 | TRBV7-8 | CASSLLGGQAAAGELFF | TGTGCCAGCAGCCTCTTAGGGGGACAGGCAGCGGCCGGGGAGCTGTTTTTT
once | TRBD1 | TRBJ2-2 | TRBV6-5 | CASSQGAEGELFF | TGTGCCAGCAGCCAGGGGGCGGAAGGGGAGCTGTTTTTT
- | TRBD1 | TRBJ1-5 | TRBV9 | CASSVGWGQGSNQPQHF | TGTGCCAGCAGCGTGGGATGGGGACAGGGAAGCAATCAGCCCCAGCATTTT
- | TRBD2 | TRBJ2-1 | TRBV19 | CASSIRSGLASSGQFF | TGTGCCAGTAGTATTAGGAGCGGGCTAGCCTCTAGCGGGCAGTTCTTC
- | TRBD2 | TRBJ2-1 | TRBV3-1/TRBV3-2 | CASSLLAGRHNEQFF | TGTGCCAGCAGCCTGCTAGCGGGACGCCACAATGAGCAGTTCTTC
few | TRBD1 | TRBJ2-7 | TRBV28 | CASVSAGTGESYEQYF | TGTGCCAGCGTTAGCGCCGGGACAGGCGAGTCCTACGAGCAGTACTTC